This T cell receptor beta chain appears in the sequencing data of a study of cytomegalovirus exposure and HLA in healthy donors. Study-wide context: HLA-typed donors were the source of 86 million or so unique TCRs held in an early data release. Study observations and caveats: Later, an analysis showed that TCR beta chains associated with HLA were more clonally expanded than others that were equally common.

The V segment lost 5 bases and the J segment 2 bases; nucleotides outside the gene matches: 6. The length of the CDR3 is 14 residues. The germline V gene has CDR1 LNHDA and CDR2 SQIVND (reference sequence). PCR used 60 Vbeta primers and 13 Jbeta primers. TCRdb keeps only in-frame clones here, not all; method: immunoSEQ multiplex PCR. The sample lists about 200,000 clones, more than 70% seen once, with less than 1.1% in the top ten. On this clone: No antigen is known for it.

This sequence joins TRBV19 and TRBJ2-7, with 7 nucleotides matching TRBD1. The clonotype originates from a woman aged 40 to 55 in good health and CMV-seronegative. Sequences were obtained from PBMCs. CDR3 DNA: TGTGCCAGTAGTGTCCAGGGGGATGCCTACGAGCAGTACTTC. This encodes CASSVQGDAYEQYF.